This T cell receptor (beta chain) was profiled in a study of identical twins. This clonotype was seen more than once but under ten times. TCRdb called the 5' RACE reads again in MiXCR, with one record for every CDR3 protein. The table shows fewer than 250,000 distinct CDR3 sequences, with 6% to 8.5% occurring only once. The CDR3 contains 12 residues. Trimming removed 5 bases from V and 7 bases from J, with 11 bases in between. Germline lookup yields CDR1 MDHEN and CDR2 SYDVKM. These data are also associated with another study on yellow fever vaccine responses in identical twins.

Sequencing was done on a sample of CD8+ T cells sorted from blood. The chain uses TRBV28 and TRBJ1-1, with TRBD1 as a possible D gene (6 bases). This receptor was taken from a woman aged 18 to 35 in good health. The CDR3: CASSRGQSEAFF. In nucleotides, the CDR3 is TGTGCCAGCAGTCGTGGACAGAGTGAAGCTTTCTTT.